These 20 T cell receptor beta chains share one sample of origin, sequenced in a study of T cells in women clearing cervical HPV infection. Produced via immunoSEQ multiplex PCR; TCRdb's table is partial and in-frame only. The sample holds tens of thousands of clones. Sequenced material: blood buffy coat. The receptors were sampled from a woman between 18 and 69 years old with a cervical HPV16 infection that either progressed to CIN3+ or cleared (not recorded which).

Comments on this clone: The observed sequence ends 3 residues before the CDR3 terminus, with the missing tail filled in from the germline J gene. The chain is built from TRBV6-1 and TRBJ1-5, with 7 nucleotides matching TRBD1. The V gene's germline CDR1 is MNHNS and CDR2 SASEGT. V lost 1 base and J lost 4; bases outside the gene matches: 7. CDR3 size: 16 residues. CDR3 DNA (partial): TGTGCCAGCAGTGAAGGGAGGGGGCTTCGTAATCAGCCC. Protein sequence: CASSEGRGLRNQP. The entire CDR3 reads CASSEGRGLRNQPQHF.

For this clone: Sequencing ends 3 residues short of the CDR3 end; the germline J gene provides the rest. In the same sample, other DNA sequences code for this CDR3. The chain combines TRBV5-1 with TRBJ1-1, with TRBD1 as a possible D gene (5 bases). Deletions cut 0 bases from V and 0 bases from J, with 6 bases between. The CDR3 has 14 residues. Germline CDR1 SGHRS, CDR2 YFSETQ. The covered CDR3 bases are TGCGCCAGCAGCTTGGGACAGATGAACACTGAA. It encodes CASSLGQMNTE. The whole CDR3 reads CASSLGQMNTEAFF. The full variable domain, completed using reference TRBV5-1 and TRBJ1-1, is KAGVTQTPRYLIKTRGQQVTLSCSPISGHRSVSWYQQTPGQGLQFLFEYFSETQRNKGNFPGRFSGRQFSNSRSEMNVSTLELGDSALYLCASSLGQMNTEAFFGQGTRLTVV.

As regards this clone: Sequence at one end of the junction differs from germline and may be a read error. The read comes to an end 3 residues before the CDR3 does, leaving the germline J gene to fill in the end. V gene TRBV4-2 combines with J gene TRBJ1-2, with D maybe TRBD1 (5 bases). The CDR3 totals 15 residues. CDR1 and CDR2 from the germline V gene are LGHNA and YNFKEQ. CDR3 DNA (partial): TGCGCCAGCAGCCAACGTATTGGGGCTGGCTATGGC. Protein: CASSQRIGAGYG. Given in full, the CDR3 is CASSQRIGAGYGYTF.

CDR3 loop: CSARSPTSGGASTDTQYF. Incomplete CDR3 DNA: TGCAGTGCTAGAAGTCCGACTAGCGGGGGGGCGAGCACAGATACG. The rearrangement joins TRBV20-1 to TRBJ2-3; 14 nucleotides line up with TRBD2. The read stops 3 residues short of the end of the CDR3; the missing end is completed from the germline J gene. J was trimmed by 0 bases and V by 2 bases; bases with no gene match: 7. CDR1 and CDR2 (germline): DFQATT, SNEGSKA (reference sequence). The CDR3 covers 18 residues.

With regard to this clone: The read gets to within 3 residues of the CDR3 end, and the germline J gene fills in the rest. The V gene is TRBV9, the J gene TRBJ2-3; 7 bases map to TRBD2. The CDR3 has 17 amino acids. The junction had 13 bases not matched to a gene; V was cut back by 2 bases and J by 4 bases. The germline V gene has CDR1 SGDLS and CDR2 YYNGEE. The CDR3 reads CASSVGRTSGAPDTQYF. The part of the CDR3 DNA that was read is TGTGCCAGCAGCGTGGGTCGGACTAGTGGAGCACCAGATACG.

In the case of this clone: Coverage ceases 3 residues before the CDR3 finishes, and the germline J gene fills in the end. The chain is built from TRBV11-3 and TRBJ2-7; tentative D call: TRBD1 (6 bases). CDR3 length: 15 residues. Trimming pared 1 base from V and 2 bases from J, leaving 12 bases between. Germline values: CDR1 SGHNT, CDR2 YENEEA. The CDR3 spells CASSLASGETYEQYF. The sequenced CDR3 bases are TGTGCCAGCAGCTTAGCTTCAGGGGAGACCTACGAG.

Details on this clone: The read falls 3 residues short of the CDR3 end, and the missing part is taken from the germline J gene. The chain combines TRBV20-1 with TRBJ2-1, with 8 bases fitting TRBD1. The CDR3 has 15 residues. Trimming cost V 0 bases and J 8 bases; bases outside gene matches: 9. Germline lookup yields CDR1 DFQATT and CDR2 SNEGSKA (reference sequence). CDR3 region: CSARDGQGSWDEQFF. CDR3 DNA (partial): TGCAGTGCTAGAGACGGACAGGGTTCATGGGATGAG.

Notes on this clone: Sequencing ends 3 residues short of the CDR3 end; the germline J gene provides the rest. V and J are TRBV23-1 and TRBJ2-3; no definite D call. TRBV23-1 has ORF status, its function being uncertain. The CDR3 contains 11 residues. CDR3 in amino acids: CASSQRMPQYF. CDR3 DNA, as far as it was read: TGCGCCAGCAGTCAGCGGATGCCG.

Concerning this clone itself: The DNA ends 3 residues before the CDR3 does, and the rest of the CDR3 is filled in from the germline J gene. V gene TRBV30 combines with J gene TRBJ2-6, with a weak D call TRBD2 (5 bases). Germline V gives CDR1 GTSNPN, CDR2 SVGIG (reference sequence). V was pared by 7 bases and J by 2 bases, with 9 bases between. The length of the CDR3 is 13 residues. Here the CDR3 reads CAFAGTGANVLTF. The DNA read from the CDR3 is TGTGCCTTCGCGGGTACTGGGGCCAACGTC.

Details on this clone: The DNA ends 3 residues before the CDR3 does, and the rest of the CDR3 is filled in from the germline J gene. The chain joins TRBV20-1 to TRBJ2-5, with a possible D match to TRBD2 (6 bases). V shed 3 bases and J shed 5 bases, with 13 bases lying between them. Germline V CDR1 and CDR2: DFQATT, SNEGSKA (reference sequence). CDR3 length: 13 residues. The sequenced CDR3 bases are TGCAGTGCTAGTGCTGGCGGGGAGGAGACC. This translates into CSASAGGEET. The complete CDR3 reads CSASAGGEETQYF.

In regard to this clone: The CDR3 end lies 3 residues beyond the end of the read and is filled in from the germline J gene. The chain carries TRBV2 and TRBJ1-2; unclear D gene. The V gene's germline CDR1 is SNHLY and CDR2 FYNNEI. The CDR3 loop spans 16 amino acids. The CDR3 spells CASSDWGATSTDTYTF. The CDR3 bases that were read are TGTGCCAGCAGTGATTGGGGAGCGACTAGCACAGATACC.

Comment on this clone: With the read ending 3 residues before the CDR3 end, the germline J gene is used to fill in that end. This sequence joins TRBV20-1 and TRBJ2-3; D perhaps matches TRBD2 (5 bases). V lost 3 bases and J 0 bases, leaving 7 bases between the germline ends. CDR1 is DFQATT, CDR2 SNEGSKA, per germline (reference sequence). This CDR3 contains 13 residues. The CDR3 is CSARGGSTDTQYF. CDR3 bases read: TGCAGTGCTAGGGGCGGGAGCACAGATACG.

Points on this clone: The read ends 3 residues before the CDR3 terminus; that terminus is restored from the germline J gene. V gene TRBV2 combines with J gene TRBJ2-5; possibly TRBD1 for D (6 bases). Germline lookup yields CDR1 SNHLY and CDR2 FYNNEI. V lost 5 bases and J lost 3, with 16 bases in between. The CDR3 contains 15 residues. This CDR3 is CASSPRETGEETQYF. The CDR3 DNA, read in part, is TGTGCCAGCAGTCCCCGCGAGACAGGAGAAGAGACC.

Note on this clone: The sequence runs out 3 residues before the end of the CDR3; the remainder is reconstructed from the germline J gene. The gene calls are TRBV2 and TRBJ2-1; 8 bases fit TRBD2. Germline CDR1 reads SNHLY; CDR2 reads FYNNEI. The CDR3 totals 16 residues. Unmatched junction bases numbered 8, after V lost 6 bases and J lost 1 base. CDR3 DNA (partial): TGTGCCAGCAGAAAGGACGGGGGGGCTTCCTACAATGAG. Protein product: CASRKDGGASYNE. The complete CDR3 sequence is CASRKDGGASYNEQFF.

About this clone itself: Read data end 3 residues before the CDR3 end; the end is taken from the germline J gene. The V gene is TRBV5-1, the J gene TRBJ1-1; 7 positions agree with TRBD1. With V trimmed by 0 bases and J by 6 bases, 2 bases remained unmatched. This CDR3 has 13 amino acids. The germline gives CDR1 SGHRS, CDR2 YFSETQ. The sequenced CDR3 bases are TGCGCCAGCAGCTTGGACAGGGGCTCTGAA. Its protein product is CASSLDRGSE. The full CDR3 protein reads CASSLDRGSEAFF. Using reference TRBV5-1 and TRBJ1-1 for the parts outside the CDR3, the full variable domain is KAGVTQTPRYLIKTRGQQVTLSCSPISGHRSVSWYQQTPGQGLQFLFEYFSETQRNKGNFPGRFSGRQFSNSRSEMNVSTLELGDSALYLCASSLDRGSEAFFGQGTRLTVV.

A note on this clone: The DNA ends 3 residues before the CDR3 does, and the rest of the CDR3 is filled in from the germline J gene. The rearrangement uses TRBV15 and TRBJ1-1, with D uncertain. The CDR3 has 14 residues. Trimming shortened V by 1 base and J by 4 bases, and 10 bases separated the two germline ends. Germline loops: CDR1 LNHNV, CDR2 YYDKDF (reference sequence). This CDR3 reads CATSRGGSGTEAFF. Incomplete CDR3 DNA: TGTGCCACCAGCAGAGGAGGCAGTGGCACTGAA.

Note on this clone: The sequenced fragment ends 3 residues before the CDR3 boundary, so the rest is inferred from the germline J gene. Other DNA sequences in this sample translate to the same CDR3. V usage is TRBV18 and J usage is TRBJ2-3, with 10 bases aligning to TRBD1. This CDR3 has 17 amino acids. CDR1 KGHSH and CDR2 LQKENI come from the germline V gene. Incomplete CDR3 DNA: TGTGCCAGCTCCCCCCCCGGGACAGGGGCGTCATGGGTTGCG. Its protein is CASSPPGTGASWVA. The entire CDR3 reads CASSPPGTGASWVAQYF.

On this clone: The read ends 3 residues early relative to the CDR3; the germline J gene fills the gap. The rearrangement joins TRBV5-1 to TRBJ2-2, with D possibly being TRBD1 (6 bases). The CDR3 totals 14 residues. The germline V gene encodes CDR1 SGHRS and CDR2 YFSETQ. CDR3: CASSPDSRNSPLFF. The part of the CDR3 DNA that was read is TGCGCCAGCAGCCCGGACAGCCGTAATTCACCG.

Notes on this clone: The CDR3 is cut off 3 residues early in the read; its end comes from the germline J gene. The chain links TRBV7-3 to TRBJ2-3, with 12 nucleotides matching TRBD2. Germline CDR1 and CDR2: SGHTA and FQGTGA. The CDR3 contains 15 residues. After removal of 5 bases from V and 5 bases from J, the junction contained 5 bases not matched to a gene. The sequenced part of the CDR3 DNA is TGTGCCAGCAGCCCTAGCGGGGGGGCCGTAGATACG. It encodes CASSPSGGAVDT. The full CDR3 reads CASSPSGGAVDTQYF. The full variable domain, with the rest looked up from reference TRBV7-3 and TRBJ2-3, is GAGVSQTPSNKVTEKGKYVELRCDPISGHTALYWYRQSLGQGPEFLIYFQGTGAADDSGLPNDRFFAVRPEGSVSTLKIQRTERGDSAVYLCASSPSGGAVDTQYFGPGTRLTVL.

The CDR3 loop is CASSVTRHRDTQYF. CDR3 DNA, as far as it was read: TGTGCCAGCAGCGTTACTAGACACCGGGATACG. This chain links TRBV9 with TRBJ2-3; D is possibly TRBD2 (5 bases). The CDR3 end lies 3 residues beyond the end of the read and is filled in from the germline J gene. Looked up from germline, CDR1 is SGDLS and CDR2 is YYNGEE. CDR3 length: 14 residues. V was cut by 2 bases and J by 6 bases, with 13 bases left in between.